This is a list of T cell receptor beta chains from one sample in a study of blood T cell repertoires in COVID-19. TCRdb's copy holds only in-frame clones and misses some; the assay was immunoSEQ multiplex PCR. Of over 150,000 clones in the sample, about 86% were seen once. The sample consisted of PBMCs or T cells enriched from blood (not recorded which). The receptors shown here come from a man aged 50-60 years who had recovered from COVID-19. Each CDR3 is given with its conserved first and last residue. The order of the fields is V gene, clone size, J gene, D gene, CDR3 protein, CDR3 DNA. A D gene is named only where the DNA matches it firmly. The size entry is marked missing in some rows and otherwise reads once, few, many or a size class.

>TRBV6-4|once|TRBJ1-6|NA
CASSEEYTYNSPLHF
TGTGCCAGCAGTGAAGAGTATACCTATAATTCACCCCTCCACTTT
>TRBV10-3|NA|TRBJ1-4|TRBD1
CASTGEANEKLFF
TGTGCCTCAACAGGGGAAGCTAATGAAAAACTGTTTTTT
>TRBV6-2/TRBV6-3|NA|TRBJ1-5|NA
CASSYRTDQPQHF
TGTGCCAGCAGTTACAGGACAGATCAGCCCCAGCATTTT
>TRBV5-1|few|TRBJ1-2|NA
CASSLASGTGYGYTF
TGCGCCAGCAGCTTGGCCTCCGGGACTGGCTATGGCTACACCTTC
>TRBV7-9|once|TRBJ2-3|TRBD1
CASSSDRVPTQYF
TGTGCCAGCAGCTCGGACAGGGTACCTACGCAGTATTTT
>TRBV12-1|once|TRBJ2-4|NA
CASSFGRVAKNIQYF
TGTGCCAGCAGCTTTGGACGGGTAGCCAAAAACATTCAGTACTTC
>TRBV7-2|NA|TRBJ1-1|NA
CASSLAVMTLSWVNTEAFF
TGTGCCAGCAGCTTAGCGGTTATGACACTCTCCTGGGTGAACACTGAAGCTTTCTTT
>TRBV6-5|NA|TRBJ1-2|NA
CASSRGDMGDYGYTF
TGTGCCAGCAGCCGAGGTGATATGGGAGACTATGGCTACACCTTC
>TRBV4-3|few|TRBJ1-4|TRBD1
CASSQDKTRQGTNEKLFF
TGCGCCAGCAGCCAAGATAAAACGCGACAGGGAACTAATGAAAAACTGTTTTTT
>TRBV6-5|NA|TRBJ2-5|NA
CASRVSGQETQYF
TGTGCCAGCAGGGTCAGCGGGCAAGAGACCCAGTACTTC
>TRBV19|once|TRBJ2-1|NA
CASSKSASSYNEQFF
TGTGCCAGTAGTAAATCAGCGAGCTCCTACAATGAGCAGTTCTTC
>TRBV3-1/TRBV3-2|NA|TRBJ1-6|NA
CASSQGGTLHF
TGTGCCAGCAGCCAAGGAGGCACCCTCCACTTT
>TRBV7-2|NA|TRBJ2-2|TRBD2
CASSFRLAGGASNTGELFF
TGTGCCAGCAGCTTCCGCTTAGCGGGGGGCGCCTCGAACACCGGGGAGCTGTTTTTT